Following are 29 T cell receptor beta chains from one sample sequenced in a study of T cell responses to AZD1222 COVID-19 vaccine. Repertoires were generated with immunoSEQ multiplex PCR, while TCRdb's copy carries only in-frame clones and drops some. This repertoire shows about 110,000 clones, roughly 90% found once; its top ten account for roughly 4.2%. The material was peripheral blood, obtained on day 0 of AZD1222 vaccination. The receptors originated from an adult in good health.

V gene TRBV5-1 combines with J gene TRBJ2-3; 15 nucleotides line up with TRBD2. Germline CDR1 reads SGHRS; CDR2 reads YFSETQ. The V segment lost 3 bases and the J segment 2 bases; nucleotides outside the gene matches: 4. This CDR3 has 17 amino acids. For the CDR3, the DNA is TGCGCCAGCAGCTCGGGACTAGCGGGAGGCATCACAGATACGCAGTATTTT. Amino acid sequence: CASSSGLAGGITDTQYF.

This rearrangement joins TRBV19 to TRBJ2-4; TRBD1 matches at 7 bases. The germline V gene encodes CDR1 LNHDA and CDR2 SQIVND (reference sequence). The CDR3 covers 17 residues. V dropped 7 bases and J dropped 6; count of bases not matched to a gene: 18. CDR3 sequence: CASTLRQGPSQLNIQYF. CDR3 sequence (DNA): TGTGCCAGTACCCTAAGACAGGGACCTAGCCAATTAAACATTCAGTACTTC.

The chain is built from TRBV6-5 and TRBJ1-5, with 9 bases matching TRBD1. The V segment lost 6 bases and the J segment 3 bases; nucleotides outside the gene matches: 6. This CDR3 is 15 amino acids long. Germline V gives CDR1 MNHEY, CDR2 SVGAGI. CDR3 DNA sequence: TGTGCCAGCAGCGGGGGGACAGGGATCAATCAGCCCCAGCATTTT. Translated, it gives CASSGGTGINQPQHF.

V is TRBV3-1 (or the pseudogene TRBV3-2) and J is TRBJ1-2, with D perhaps TRBD1 (6 bases). CDR1 is LGHDT, CDR2 YNNKEL, per germline (reference sequence). V lost 0 bases and J 7 bases, leaving 18 bases between the germline ends. CDR3 length equals 16 residues. For the CDR3, the DNA is TGTGCCAGCAGCCAAGAAGTGACAGGACCCTTGACTGGCTACACCTTC. Translation gives CASSQEVTGPLTGYTF.

CDR3 loop: CASSYRDRPLHF. The CDR3 DNA is TGTGCCAGCAGTTACCGGGACAGACCCCTCCACTTT. The J gene is TRBJ1-6, the V gene TRBV6-5; 7 nucleotides agree with TRBD1. The CDR3 sequence is 12 residues long. Germline CDR1 is MNHEY and CDR2 is SVGAGI. The V gene end was trimmed by 2 bases and the J gene end by 12 bases; junction bases not matched to a gene: 1.

The sample holds a few counts of this clone. V usage is TRBV11-2 and J usage is TRBJ1-1; 7 nucleotides align to TRBD1. The germline V gene encodes CDR1 SGHAT and CDR2 FQNNGV. CDR3 size: 19 residues. The V and J ends lost 0 bases and 3 bases, in that order; junction bases with no gene match: 16. CDR3 in amino acids: CASSLDTWETGPLDTEAFF. Written as DNA, the CDR3 is TGTGCCAGCAGCTTAGATACGTGGGAGACAGGGCCCTTGGACACTGAAGCTTTCTTT.

This chain connects TRBV28 to TRBJ1-4; D perhaps matches TRBD1 (5 bases). The CDR3 consists of 14 residues. V lost 6 bases and J lost 7, with 15 bases in between. Germline CDR1 is MDHEN and CDR2 is SYDVKM. This chain's CDR3 is CASSSGDQGEKLFF. The CDR3 DNA reads as TGTGCCAGCAGCTCTGGGGATCAGGGTGAAAAACTGTTTTTT. Complete variable domain (other parts from reference TRBV28 and TRBJ1-4): DVKVTQSSRYLVKRTGEKVFLECVQDMDHENMFWYRQDPGLGLRLIYFSYDVKMKEKGDIPEGYSVSREKKERFSLILESASTNQTSMYLCASSSGDQGEKLFFGSGTQLSVL.

This sequence joins TRBV29-1 and TRBJ2-2; D is possibly TRBD1 (5 bases). V was trimmed by 4 bases and J by 3 bases, leaving 12 bases between them. The CDR3 sequence is 14 residues long. Germline V gene lookup returns CDR1 SQVTM and CDR2 ANQGSEA. CDR3 residues: CSVGVGRDTGELFF. As DNA, the CDR3 is TGCAGCGTTGGGGTGGGGCGCGACACCGGGGAGCTGTTTTTT.

The chain is built from TRBV9 and TRBJ1-3; no clear D. V was trimmed by 4 bases and J by 2 bases, leaving 13 bases between them. This CDR3 spans 15 amino acids. Germline V gives CDR1 SGDLS, CDR2 YYNGEE. The CDR3 DNA sequence: TGTGCCAGCAGCCCCCTAGGGCTACCTGGAAACACCATATATTTT. This sequence encodes CASSPLGLPGNTIYF. The full variable domain, in which reference TRBV9 and TRBJ1-3 provide the parts outside the CDR3, is DSGVTQTPKHLITATGQRVTLRCSPRSGDLSVYWYQQSLDQGLQFLIQYYNGEERAKGNILERFSAQQFPDLHSELNLSSLELGDSALYFCASSPLGLPGNTIYFGEGSWLTVV.

The V gene is TRBV3-1 (or the pseudogene TRBV3-2), the J gene TRBJ1-2; D unresolved. V gave up 0 bases and J gave up 9 bases, with 17 bases separating them. The CDR3 sequence is 15 residues long. The V gene's germline CDR1 is LGHDT and CDR2 YNNKEL (reference sequence). CDR3 DNA: TGTGCCAGCAGCCAAGAGGCGCCAGGCCCATTAAGCTACACCTTC. Its translation is CASSQEAPGPLSYTF.

This clone showed up just once. A read error may produce the germline difference seen at one junction end. V is TRBV19 and J is TRBJ2-4; 11 bases line up with TRBD2. Germline CDR1 is LNHDA and CDR2 is SQIVND (reference sequence). The CDR3 runs 15 residues. The CDR3 coding sequence is TGTGCCAGTAGTACAATCCGGGGTAGCGGGAGGGCTTGGGACTTC. It specifies CASSTIRGSGRAWDF.

The chain employs TRBV6-5 and TRBJ2-7, with 7 bases that match TRBD2. The V gene end was trimmed by 4 bases and the J gene end by 1 base; junction bases not matched to a gene: 1. In germline, CDR1 is MNHEY, CDR2 SVGAGI. This CDR3 spans 13 amino acids. CDR3 region: CASSWEGSYEQYF. In DNA form, the CDR3 reads TGTGCCAGCAGTTGGGAGGGATCCTACGAGCAGTACTTC.

The chain is built from TRBV5-4 and TRBJ1-1; D not certain. V dropped 4 bases and J dropped 0 bases, with 7 bases sitting between them. The germline gives CDR1 SGHNT, CDR2 YYREEE (reference sequence). The CDR3 consists of 13 residues. The CDR3 spells CASSLVMNTEAFF. CDR3 DNA sequence: TGTGCCAGCAGCCTGGTAATGAACACTGAAGCTTTCTTT. The complete variable domain, with remaining parts taken from reference TRBV5-4 and TRBJ1-1, reads ETGVTQSPTHLIKTRGQQVTLRCSSQSGHNTVSWYQQALGQGPQFIFQYYREEENGRGNFPPRFSGLQFPNYSSELNVNALELDDSALYLCASSLVMNTEAFFGQGTRLTVV.

This chain connects TRBV19 to TRBJ1-1; 10 bases are shared with TRBD1. The CDR3 has 15 residues. CDR1 and CDR2 from the germline V gene are LNHDA and SQIVND (reference sequence). V was clipped by 4 bases and J by 7 bases; unmatched bases: 9. The CDR3 is CASSSQTGGSYEAFF. CDR3 DNA sequence: TGTGCCAGTAGTAGCCAGACAGGGGGCTCTTATGAAGCTTTCTTT.

The chain uses TRBV28 and TRBJ2-5; 8 nucleotides align to TRBD1. V shed 2 bases and J 1 base; nucleotides not matched to a gene: 6. This CDR3 spans 16 amino acids. Germline V gives CDR1 MDHEN, CDR2 SYDVKM. The DNA for the CDR3 is TGTGCCAGCAGTTTACACAGGGGGGACGGCCAAGAGACCCAGTACTTC. This gives the protein CASSLHRGDGQETQYF.

The chain is built from TRBV29-1 and TRBJ1-2, with 7 bases that match TRBD1. The germline V gene encodes CDR1 SQVTM and CDR2 ANQGSEA. V shed 7 bases and J 7 bases; nucleotides not matched to a gene: 12. This CDR3 is built from 13 residues. The CDR3 bases are TGCAGCGCGCTACGACAGGGACTGGGTGGCTACACCTTC. This sequence encodes CSALRQGLGGYTF.

The rearrangement uses TRBV11-2 and TRBJ1-3; 7 bases agree with TRBD1. Germline CDR1 reads SGHAT; CDR2 reads FQNNGV. Unmatched junction bases numbered 1, after V lost 1 base and J lost 1 base. This CDR3 region has 15 residues. CDR3 DNA: TGTGCCAGCAGCTTAGTACAGGGGTCTGGAAACACCATATATTTT. Amino acid sequence: CASSLVQGSGNTIYF.

The rearrangement links TRBV4-2 to TRBJ2-7; TRBD2 matches at 7 bases. CDR1 is LGHNA, CDR2 YNFKEQ, per germline. This CDR3 spans 16 amino acids. V trimming: 0 bases; J trimming: 2 bases; junction bases outside the gene matches: 7. In DNA, the CDR3 is TGTGCCAGCAGCCAAGATTCGAGCGGGGTGGCCTACGAGCAGTACTTC. Translation: CASSQDSSGVAYEQYF.

V and J are TRBV7-9 and TRBJ1-1; D call uncertain. The germline V gene encodes CDR1 SEHNR and CDR2 FQNEAQ (reference sequence). There are 16 residues in the CDR3. Between the trimmed V and J ends, which lost 5 bases and 3 bases, there was a span of 19 bases. The CDR3 sequence: CASSPGTISRDTEAFF. The DNA of the CDR3 is TGTGCCAGCAGCCCGGGAACTATAAGTCGGGACACTGAAGCTTTCTTT.

The J gene is TRBJ1-4, the V gene TRBV18; TRBD1 matches 12 bases. The junction had 3 bases not matched to a gene; V was cut back by 5 bases and J by 2 bases. The CDR3 covers 16 residues. The germline CDR1 and CDR2 sequences are KGHSH and LQKENI. CDR3 residues: CASSGTGGSTNEKLFF. The CDR3 DNA reads TGTGCCAGCTCAGGGACAGGGGGCTCGACTAATGAAAAACTGTTTTTT.

This clone was seen only a few times. V and J are TRBV28 and TRBJ2-1, with a weak D call TRBD1 (5 bases). The CDR3 consists of 15 residues. V was cut by 5 bases and J by 8 bases, with 19 bases left in between. Germline V gene sequence: CDR1 MDHEN, CDR2 SYDVKM. DNA of the CDR3: TGTGCCAGCAGTACCCCCCGGCAGGGTGGATATGAGCAGTTCTTC. Amino acids: CASSTPRQGGYEQFF. Using reference TRBV28 and TRBJ2-1 for the parts outside the CDR3, the full variable domain is DVKVTQSSRYLVKRTGEKVFLECVQDMDHENMFWYRQDPGLGLRLIYFSYDVKMKEKGDIPEGYSVSREKKERFSLILESASTNQTSMYLCASSTPRQGGYEQFFGPGTRLTVL.

V gene TRBV7-6 combines with J gene TRBJ1-2; 9 positions agree with TRBD1. The CDR3 extends over 15 amino acids. J lost 5 bases, V lost 4 bases, and 8 bases had no gene match. Germline V gene lookup returns CDR1 SGHVS and CDR2 FNYEAQ. CDR3 sequence reads: CASSSSSGQGYGYTF. The CDR3 coding sequence is TGTGCCAGCAGCTCCTCCAGTGGACAGGGGTATGGCTACACCTTC.

The rearrangement links TRBV7-8 to TRBJ2-7; TRBD2 agrees at 7 bases. The V segment lost 4 bases and the J segment 11 bases; nucleotides outside the gene matches: 29. The CDR3 covers 19 residues. In germline, CDR1 is SGHVS, CDR2 FQNEAQ. This chain's CDR3 is CASSSPRPRATSEKKEEYF. The DNA for the CDR3 is TGTGCCAGCAGCTCCCCCCGGCCTAGGGCTACTAGCGAGAAAAAGGAGGAGTACTTC.

The chain links TRBV7-7 to TRBJ1-3; no clear D gene. From germline, CDR1 is SSHAT and CDR2 FNYEAQ (reference sequence). The CDR3 is 15 residues long. Trimming stripped 2 bases from V and 0 bases from J, with 8 bases between. CDR3 protein: CASSLREGSGNTIYF. CDR3 DNA sequence: TGTGCCAGCAGCTTAAGGGAGGGCTCTGGAAACACCATATATTTT.

The CDR3 DNA reads as TGTGCCAGCAGCTTAGAATTGCAGGGCGTGTACTTC. It is translated as CASSLELQGVYF. The genes are TRBV7-8 and TRBJ2-7; tentative D call: TRBD1 (5 bases). Germline values: CDR1 SGHVS, CDR2 FQNEAQ. V was shortened by 1 base and J by 12 bases, with 13 bases between the two germline ends. CDR3 size: 12 residues.

The V call is TRBV5-1, the J call TRBJ1-1; possibly TRBD1 for D (6 bases). Germline lookup yields CDR1 SGHRS and CDR2 YFSETQ. The CDR3 has 14 amino acids. Trimming cost V 5 bases and J 1 base, with 12 bases left between them. CDR3 residues: CASSWGQQNTEAFF. Written as DNA, the CDR3 is TGCGCCAGCAGTTGGGGGCAGCAGAACACTGAAGCTTTCTTT.

The chain joins TRBV6-1 to TRBJ2-7, with 8 nucleotides matching TRBD2. CDR1 and CDR2 (germline): MNHNS, SASEGT. CDR3 length equals 15 residues. Trimming at V came to 3 bases and at J to 4 bases, leaving 8 bases not matched to a gene. The CDR3 reads CASSDLAGGRYEQYF. CDR3 nucleotide sequence: TGTGCCAGCAGTGACCTAGCGGGTGGAAGGTACGAGCAGTACTTC.

CDR3 coding DNA: TGTGCCAGCTCACCATCGATTCAAGAGACCCAGTACTTC. The encoded protein is CASSPSIQETQYF. The chain carries TRBV18 and TRBJ2-5; D ambiguous. Germline-derived CDR1 and CDR2 are KGHSH and LQKENI. Trimming removed 2 bases at V and 2 bases at J, with 6 bases between. The CDR3 has 13 amino acids.

The chain uses TRBV5-6 and TRBJ2-5; 11 positions match TRBD2. The CDR3 consists of 19 residues. CDR1 is SGHDT and CDR2 is YYEEEE in the germline V gene. The trim removed 2 bases at V and 4 bases at J, leaving 16 bases unmatched. The CDR3 spells CASSLGRERLAGRRETQYF. DNA for the CDR3: TGTGCCAGCAGCTTAGGGAGAGAGCGACTAGCGGGGAGGAGAGAGACCCAGTACTTC.